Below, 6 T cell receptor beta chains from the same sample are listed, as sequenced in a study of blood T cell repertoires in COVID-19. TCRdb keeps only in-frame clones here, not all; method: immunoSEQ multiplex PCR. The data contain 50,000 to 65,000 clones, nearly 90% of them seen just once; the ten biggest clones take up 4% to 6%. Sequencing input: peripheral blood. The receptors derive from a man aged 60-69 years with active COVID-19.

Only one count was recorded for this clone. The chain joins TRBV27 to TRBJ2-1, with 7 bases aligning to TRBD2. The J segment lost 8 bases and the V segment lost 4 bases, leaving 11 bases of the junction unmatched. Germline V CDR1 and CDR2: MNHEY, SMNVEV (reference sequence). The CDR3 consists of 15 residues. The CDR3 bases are TGTGCCAGCAGTTGGAATTTTGGCGGGAGCTATGAGCAGTTCTTC. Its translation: CASSWNFGGSYEQFF.

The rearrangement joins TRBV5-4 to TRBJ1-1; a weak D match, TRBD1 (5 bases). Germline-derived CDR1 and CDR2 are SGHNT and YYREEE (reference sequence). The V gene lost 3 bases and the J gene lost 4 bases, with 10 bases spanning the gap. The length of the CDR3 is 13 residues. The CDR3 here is CASSSLQGTEAFF. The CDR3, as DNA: TGTGCCAGCAGCTCCCTTCAGGGCACTGAAGCTTTCTTT.

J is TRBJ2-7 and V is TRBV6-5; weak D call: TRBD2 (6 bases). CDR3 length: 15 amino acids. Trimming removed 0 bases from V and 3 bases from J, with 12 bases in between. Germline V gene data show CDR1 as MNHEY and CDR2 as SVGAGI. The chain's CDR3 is CASSYSGGIRYEQYF. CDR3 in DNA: TGTGCCAGCAGTTACTCGGGCGGGATCCGCTACGAGCAGTACTTC.

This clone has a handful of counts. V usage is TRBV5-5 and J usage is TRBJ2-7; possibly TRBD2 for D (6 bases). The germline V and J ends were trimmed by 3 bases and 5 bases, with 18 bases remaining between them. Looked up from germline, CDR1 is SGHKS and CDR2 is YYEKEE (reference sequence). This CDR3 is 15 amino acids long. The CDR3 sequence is CASSSGGGGRNEQYF. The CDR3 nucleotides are TGTGCCAGCAGCTCCGGGGGAGGCGGGCGCAACGAGCAGTACTTC. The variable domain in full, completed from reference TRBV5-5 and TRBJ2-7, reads DAGVTQSPTHLIKTRGQQVTLRCSPISGHKSVSWYQQVLGQGPQFIFQYYEKEERGRGNFPDRFSARQFPNYSSELNVNALLLGDSALYLCASSSGGGGRNEQYFGPGTRLTVT.

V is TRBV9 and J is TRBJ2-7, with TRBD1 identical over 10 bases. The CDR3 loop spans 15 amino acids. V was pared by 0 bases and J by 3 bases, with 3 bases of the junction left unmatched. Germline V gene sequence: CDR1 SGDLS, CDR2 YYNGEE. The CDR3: CASSVGTGGFYEQYF. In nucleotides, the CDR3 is TGTGCCAGCAGCGTAGGGACAGGGGGTTTCTACGAGCAGTACTTC.

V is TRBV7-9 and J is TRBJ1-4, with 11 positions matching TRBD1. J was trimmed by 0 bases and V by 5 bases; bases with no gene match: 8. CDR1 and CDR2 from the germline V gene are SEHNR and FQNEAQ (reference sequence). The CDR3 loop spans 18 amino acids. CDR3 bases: TGTGCCAGCAGCCGCGGACAGGGGGCCCTTGCAACTAATGAAAAACTGTTTTTT. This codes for CASSRGQGALATNEKLFF.